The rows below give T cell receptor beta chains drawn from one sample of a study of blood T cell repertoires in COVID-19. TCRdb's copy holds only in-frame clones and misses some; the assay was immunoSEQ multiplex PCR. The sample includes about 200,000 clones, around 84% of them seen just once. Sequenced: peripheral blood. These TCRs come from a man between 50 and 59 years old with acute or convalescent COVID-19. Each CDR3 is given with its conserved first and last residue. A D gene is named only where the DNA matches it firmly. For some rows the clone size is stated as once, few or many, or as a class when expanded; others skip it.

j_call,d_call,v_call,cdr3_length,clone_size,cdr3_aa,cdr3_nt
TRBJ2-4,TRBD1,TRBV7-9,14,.,CASSIRQGKNIQYF,TGTGCCAGCAGCATAAGACAGGGTAAAAACATTCAGTACTTC
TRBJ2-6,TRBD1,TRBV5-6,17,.,CASSSLGTVSGANVLTF,TGTGCCAGCAGCAGTCTTGGGACAGTCTCTGGGGCCAACGTCCTGACTTTC
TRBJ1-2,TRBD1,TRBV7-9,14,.,CASSLRGQEGGYTF,TGTGCCAGCAGCTTAAGAGGACAGGAGGGCGGCTACACCTTC
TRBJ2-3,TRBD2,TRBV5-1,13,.,CASSGTNTDTQYF,TGCGCCAGCAGCGGGACTAACACAGATACGCAGTATTTT
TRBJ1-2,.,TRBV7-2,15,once,CASSLRPRQSYGYTF,TGTGCCAGCAGCTTAAGGCCCCGACAGTCGTATGGCTACACCTTC
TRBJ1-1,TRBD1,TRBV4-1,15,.,CASSQTDRGNTEAFF,TGCGCCAGCAGCCAAACGGACAGGGGGAACACTGAAGCTTTCTTT
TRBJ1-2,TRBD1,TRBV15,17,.,CATSRDYRPRTGVGYTF,TGTGCCACCAGCAGAGATTATCGGCCTAGGACAGGGGTTGGCTACACCTTC
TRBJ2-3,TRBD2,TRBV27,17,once,CASSLWGLAGDTDTQYF,TGTGCCAGCAGTTTATGGGGACTAGCGGGGGACACAGATACGCAGTATTTT
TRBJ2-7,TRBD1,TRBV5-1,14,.,CASSQGTGGAGQYF,TGCGCCAGCAGCCAAGGGACAGGGGGCGCCGGGCAGTACTTC
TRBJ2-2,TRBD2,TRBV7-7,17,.,CASSNRGTSGNTGELFF,TGTGCCAGCAGCAACCGAGGGACTAGCGGGAACACCGGGGAGCTGTTTTTT
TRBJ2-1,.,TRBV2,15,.,CASSPEQAIYNEQFF,TGTGCCAGCAGTCCCGAACAGGCCATCTACAATGAGCAGTTCTTC
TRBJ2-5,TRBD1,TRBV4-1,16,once,CASSQTPGQGRETQYF,TGCGCCAGCAGCCAAACGCCGGGACAGGGGCGAGAGACCCAGTACTTC
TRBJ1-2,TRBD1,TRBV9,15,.,CASSAYRGSGAGYTF,TGTGCCAGCAGCGCATACAGGGGAAGTGGTGCTGGCTACACCTTC
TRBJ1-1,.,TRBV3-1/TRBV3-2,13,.,CASSPQGNTEAFF,TGTGCCAGCAGCCCTCAGGGGAACACTGAAGCTTTCTTT
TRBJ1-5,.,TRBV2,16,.,CASSPQGTGIRQPQHF,TGTGCCAGCAGTCCCCAAGGAACAGGGATACGTCAGCCCCAGCATTTT
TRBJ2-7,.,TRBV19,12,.,CASGGSPYEQYF,TGTGCCAGTGGAGGTTCCCCCTACGAGCAGTACTTC
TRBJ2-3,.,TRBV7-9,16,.,CASSLAGGISTDTQYF,TGTGCCAGCAGCTTGGCAGGGGGGATCAGCACAGATACGCAGTATTTT
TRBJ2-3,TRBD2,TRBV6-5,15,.,CASSLAGGGTDTQYF,TGTGCCAGCAGTTTAGCGGGGGGCGGCACAGATACGCAGTATTTT
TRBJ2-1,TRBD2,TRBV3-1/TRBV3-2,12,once,CASSHLAGGFFF,TGTGCCAGCAGCCATCTAGCGGGGGGATTTTTCTTC
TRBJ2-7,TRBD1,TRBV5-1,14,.,CASSSQGAGNEQYF,TGCGCCAGCAGCTCGCAGGGGGCTGGAAACGAGCAGTACTTC
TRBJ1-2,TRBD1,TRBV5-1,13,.,CASSLGQGAGYTF,TGCGCCAGCAGCTTGGGCCAGGGGGCTGGCTACACCTTC
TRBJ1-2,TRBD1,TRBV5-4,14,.,CASSPGQRWDGYTF,TGTGCCAGCAGCCCGGGACAGAGGTGGGATGGCTACACCTTC
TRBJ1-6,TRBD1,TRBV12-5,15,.,CASGELQGYNSPLHF,TGTGCTAGTGGCGAACTACAGGGGTATAATTCACCCCTCCACTTT
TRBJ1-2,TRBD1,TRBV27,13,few,CASRRTGSYGYTF,TGTGCCAGCAGGAGGACAGGGTCCTATGGCTACACCTTC
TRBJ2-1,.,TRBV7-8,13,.,CASSLEDGNEQFF,TGTGCCAGCAGCTTGGAGGACGGAAATGAGCAGTTCTTC
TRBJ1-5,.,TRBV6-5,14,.,CASNGGDSNQPQHF,TGTGCCAGCAATGGAGGGGATAGCAATCAGCCCCAGCATTTT
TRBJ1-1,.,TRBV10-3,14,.,CAISDDDRPWVAFF,TGTGCCATCAGTGATGACGACAGACCCTGGGTAGCTTTCTTT
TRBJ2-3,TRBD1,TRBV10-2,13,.,CATRDSATDTQYF,TGCGCCACCCGGGACAGCGCCACAGATACGCAGTATTTT
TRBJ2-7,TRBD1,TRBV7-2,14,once,CASSLGQGAYEQYF,TGTGCCAGCAGCTTAGGACAGGGGGCCTACGAGCAGTACTTC
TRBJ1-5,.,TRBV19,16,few,CASRNRETHSNQPQHF,TGTGCCAGTAGAAACAGGGAGACCCATAGCAATCAGCCCCAGCATTTT
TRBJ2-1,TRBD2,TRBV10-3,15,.,CAITRAGGSYNEQFF,TGTGCCATCACCAGAGCGGGGGGTTCCTACAATGAGCAGTTCTTC
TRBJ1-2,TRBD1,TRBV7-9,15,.,CASSAWDRGRYGYTF,TGTGCCAGCAGCGCCTGGGACAGGGGCCGCTATGGCTACACCTTC
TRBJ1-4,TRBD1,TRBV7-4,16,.,CASSWGPGQHNEKLFF,TGTGCCAGCAGCTGGGGACCGGGACAGCATAATGAAAAACTGTTTTTT
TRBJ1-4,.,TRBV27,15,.,CASSLWGSTNEKLFF,TGTGCCAGCAGTTTATGGGGCTCAACTAATGAAAAACTGTTTTTT
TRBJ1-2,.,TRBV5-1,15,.,CASSPGGAQNYGYTF,TGCGCCAGCAGCCCCGGTGGGGCACAAAACTATGGCTACACCTTC
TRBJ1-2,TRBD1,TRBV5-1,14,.,CASSLVGTGDGYTF,TGCGCCAGCAGCTTGGTGGGGACAGGGGATGGCTACACCTTC
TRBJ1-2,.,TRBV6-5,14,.,CASSYSDSFYGYTF,TGTGCCAGCAGTTACTCAGACAGTTTCTATGGCTACACCTTC
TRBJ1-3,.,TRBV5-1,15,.,CASSTQGPPGNTIYF,TGCGCCAGCTCTACTCAGGGTCCGCCTGGAAACACCATATATTTT
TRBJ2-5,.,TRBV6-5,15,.,CASSYSRADQETQYF,TGTGCCAGCAGTTACTCGAGGGCGGACCAAGAGACCCAGTACTTC
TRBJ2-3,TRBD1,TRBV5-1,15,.,CASSLGGQGPDTQYF,TGCGCCAGCAGCTTGGGCGGACAGGGCCCAGATACGCAGTATTTT
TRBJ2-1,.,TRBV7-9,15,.,CASSRSGTSYNEQFF,TGTGCCAGCAGCCGAAGCGGGACATCCTACAATGAGCAGTTCTTC
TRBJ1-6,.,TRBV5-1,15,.,CASSSGGDTYSPLHF,TGCGCCAGCAGCTCGGGAGGAGACACCTATTCACCCCTCCACTTT
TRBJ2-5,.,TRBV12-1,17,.,CASSSGTSGGNQETQYF,TGTGCCAGCAGCTCGGGGACTAGCGGGGGCAACCAAGAGACCCAGTACTTC
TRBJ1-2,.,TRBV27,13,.,CASSFSGISGYTF,TGTGCCAGCAGTTTCTCGGGGATAAGTGGCTACACCTTC
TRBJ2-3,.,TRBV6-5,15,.,CASSPLGAPTDTQYF,TGTGCCAGCAGCCCCCTGGGGGCCCCCACAGATACGCAGTATTTT
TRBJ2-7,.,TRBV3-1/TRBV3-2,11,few,CASSQSHEQYF,TGTGCCAGCAGCCAAAGCCACGAGCAGTACTTC